Below are 24 T cell receptor beta chains sequenced from a single sample in a study of T cell repertoires in cytomegalovirus infection. MiXCR, applied by TCRdb to the reads, yields one record per CDR3 protein. The profile covers fewer than 1,000,000 distinct CDR3 sequences, with 31% appearing a single time and roughly an eighth taken by the ten largest. These TCRs are of unknown antigen specificity. Material: cultured CD8+ T cells from PBMCs, obtained from culture after CMV antigen stimulation. These TCRs come from a human donor in good health (CMV status not recorded). Some clones in this sample may be carry-over from other donors' samples.

This clonotype occurred a few times. The chain has TRBV29-1 and TRBJ1-2; 8 nucleotides line up with TRBD1. This CDR3 comprises 13 residues. CDR1 is SQVTM, CDR2 ANQGSEA, per germline. The V and J ends lost 5 bases and 2 bases, in that order; junction bases with no gene match: 4. The DNA for the CDR3 is TGCAGCGTTCTACAGGGGGTGAACTATGGCTACACCTTC. As protein: CSVLQGVNYGYTF.

The rearrangement uses TRBV6-2 or TRBV6-3 and TRBJ2-2, with 7 positions matching TRBD2. The CDR3 has 18 amino acids. Trimming removed 0 bases from V and 4 bases from J; junction bases left unmatched: 11. Germline V CDR1 and CDR2: MNHEY, SVGEGT. CDR3 DNA sequence: TGTGCCAGCAGTTACTCTACTTTAATTGTAGCGGGCACCGGGGAGCTGTTTTTT. This encodes CASSYSTLIVAGTGELFF.

The sample holds a few counts of this clonotype. The CDR3 here is CSAPLATEAFF. Written as DNA, the CDR3 is TGCAGTGCACCCCTCGCCACTGAAGCTTTCTTT. The rearrangement links TRBV20-1 to TRBJ1-1; D ambiguous. Between the trimmed V and J ends, which lost 6 bases and 4 bases, there was a span of 9 bases. The CDR3 is 11 amino acids. Germline loops: CDR1 DFQATT, CDR2 SNEGSKA (reference sequence).

V gene TRBV6-1 combines with J gene TRBJ1-6, with 7 positions matching TRBD1. After removal of 2 bases from V and 6 bases from J, the junction contained 1 base not matched to a gene. The CDR3 is made up of 14 amino acids. Germline loops: CDR1 MNHNS, CDR2 SASEGT. In nucleotides, the CDR3 is TGTGCCAGCAGTGAACACAGGGGTAATTCACCCCTCCACTTT. Encoded protein: CASSEHRGNSPLHF.

The genes are TRBV9 and TRBJ2-7; no definite D call. V lost 7 bases and J lost 3, with 11 bases in between. Germline V CDR1 and CDR2: SGDLS, YYNGEE. The CDR3 totals 12 residues. The CDR3 nucleotides are TGTGCCAGCGGTAGGACCCGCTACGAGCAGTACGTC. Translating gives CASGRTRYEQYV.

The chain recombines TRBV6-2 or TRBV6-3 with TRBJ2-1, with TRBD1 matching over 8 bases. CDR1 is MNHEY, CDR2 SVGEGT, per germline. Unmatched junction bases numbered 11, after V lost 0 bases and J lost 4 bases. The CDR3 runs to 18 residues. The chain's CDR3 is CASSYSSSTGGSYNEQFF. The CDR3 DNA reads as TGTGCCAGCAGTTACTCGAGCTCCACAGGGGGATCGTACAATGAGCAGTTCTTC.

This clonotype was counted between two and nine times. The chain combines TRBV19 with TRBJ1-1; D gene uncertain. CDR1 is LNHDA, CDR2 SQIVND, per germline (reference sequence). This CDR3 region has 13 residues. Trimming left V 7 bases short and J 7 bases short, with 16 bases between. This CDR3 is CASTHWETHEAFF. In nucleotides, the CDR3 is TGTGCCAGTACTCATTGGGAGACTCATGAAGCTTTCTTT.

This chain links TRBV29-1 with TRBJ2-7, with 7 bases matching TRBD1. The CDR3 runs to 14 residues. V gave up 6 bases and J gave up 7 bases; unmatched junction bases: 15. Germline assignment: CDR1 SQVTM and CDR2 ANQGSEA. The CDR3 here is CSVLFVDRAEEQYF. The CDR3 coding sequence is TGCAGCGTCCTTTTCGTCGACAGGGCGGAAGAGCAGTACTTC.

With respect to this clonotype: A clone one base away is much larger, so this may be a read error. The chain links TRBV7-4 to TRBJ2-1, with D uncertain. There are 12 residues in the CDR3. The germline V gene has CDR1 SGHVT and CDR2 SQSDAQ. The CDR3 reads CANSLNHNEQFF. The CDR3 coding sequence is TGTGCCAACAGCTTAAACCACAATGAGCAGTTCTTC.

This chain connects TRBV7-6 to TRBJ2-3; 8 bases are a match to TRBD2. Germline CDR1 is SGHVS and CDR2 is FNYEAQ. V lost 6 bases, J lost 1 base, and 3 bases stayed unmatched. This CDR3 is built from 14 residues. The CDR3: CASRRGVRTDTQYF. The CDR3 nucleotides read TGTGCCAGCAGGCGGGGGGTACGCACAGATACGCAGTATTTT. The whole variable domain, filled in from reference TRBV7-6 and TRBJ2-3, reads GAGVSQSPRYKVTKRGQDVALRCDPISGHVSLYWYRQALGQGPEFLTYFNYEAQQDKSGLPNDRFSAERPEGSISTLTIQRTEQRDSAMYRCASRRGVRTDTQYFGPGTRLTVL.

In this sample, this clonotype turned up many times. The rearrangement joins TRBV7-2 to TRBJ1-1; TRBD1 aligns across 12 bases. Trimming at V came to 1 base and at J to 5 bases, leaving 8 bases not matched to a gene. The CDR3 is 17 residues long. Per germline, CDR1 SGHTA and CDR2 FQGNSA. DNA for the CDR3: TGTGCCAGCAGCTTAGTCCCGGGACAGGGGGCTGGGACTGAAGCTTTCTTT. It codes for CASSLVPGQGAGTEAFF.

As to this clonotype: At one of its ends the junction is not consistent with the germline gene, which may arise from a read error. The chain employs TRBV6-5 and TRBJ1-6; TRBD1 is a possible D gene (5 bases). CDR3 size: 14 residues. Germline-derived CDR1 and CDR2 are MNHEY and SVGAGI. This chain's CDR3 is CVSTLGAYTSPLHF. CDR3 DNA sequence: TGTGTCAGCACCCTCGGGGCCTACACCTCACCCCTCCACTTT.

About this clonotype: The junction departs from the called germline gene at one end, perhaps through a read error. V is TRBV25-1 and J is TRBJ2-5; 13 bases match TRBD2. The CDR3 has 18 amino acids. The V gene's germline CDR1 is MGHDK and CDR2 SYGVNS. The CDR3 region is CVSSGGTSGARYQETQYF. Here the CDR3 DNA reads TGTGTCAGCAGTGGGGGGACTAGCGGGGCCCGGTACCAAGAGACCCAGTACTTC.

In its sample, this clonotype was seen many times. The rearrangement links TRBV6-2 or TRBV6-3 to TRBJ2-2; 7 nucleotides align to TRBD1. From germline, CDR1 is MNHEY and CDR2 SVGEGT. V lost 4 bases and J lost 2; bases outside the gene matches: 4. The CDR3 totals 15 residues. The CDR3 DNA reads as TGTGCCAGCAGTTCCGGGACAGTTAACACCGGGGAGCTGTTTTTT. This sequence encodes CASSSGTVNTGELFF.

Regarding this clonotype: One end of the junction is discordant with germline, which a read error may explain. V is TRBV6-8 and J is TRBJ2-1; a possible D gene is TRBD1 (5 bases). In germline, CDR1 is MNHGY, CDR2 SAAAGT. The CDR3 spans 16 residues. The CDR3 protein is CASSPDQWGADNERFF. CDR3 nucleotides: TGTGCCAGCAGCCCAGACCAATGGGGCGCCGACAATGAGCGGTTCTTC.

Written as DNA, the CDR3 is TGCGCCAGCAGCCAAGGAGGCGGGGGGGTTGTTCTGTTCTTC. Translating it yields CASSQGGGGVVLFF. The rearrangement links TRBV4-1 to TRBJ2-1, with 9 positions matching TRBD2. The CDR3 runs to 14 residues. Germline V gene lookup returns CDR1 MGHRA and CDR2 YSYEKL. V shed 1 base and J 15 bases; nucleotides not matched to a gene: 10.

The chain employs TRBV27 and TRBJ2-2; 12 bases map to TRBD2. After removal of 5 bases from V and 3 bases from J, the junction contained 13 bases not matched to a gene. The CDR3 sequence is 19 residues long. Looked up from germline, CDR1 is MNHEY and CDR2 is SMNVEV (reference sequence). CDR3 in amino acids: CASSPAWASGGEYTGELFF. The CDR3 DNA reads TGTGCCAGCAGTCCCGCATGGGCTAGCGGGGGGGAATACACCGGGGAGCTGTTTTTT.

As regards this clonotype: The junction departs from germline at one end; a sequencing error may be responsible. The chain is built from TRBV7-3 and TRBJ2-1; D not resolved. This CDR3 has 14 residues. The V gene's germline CDR1 is SGHTA and CDR2 FQGTGA. CDR3 protein: CANSPTDSYNEQFF. DNA for the CDR3: TGTGCCAACAGCCCGACTGACTCCTACAATGAGCAGTTCTTC. Based on the CDR3 plus reference TRBV7-3 and TRBJ2-1, the full variable domain is GAGVSQTPSNKVTEKGKYVELRCDPISGHTALYWYRQSLGQGPEFLIYFQGTGAADDSGLPNDRFFAVRPEGSVSTLKIQRTERGDSAVYLCANSPTDSYNEQFFGPGTRLTVL.

The chain recombines TRBV28 with TRBJ2-7; the D is unclear. With 5 bases removed from V and 3 bases from J, the gap between germline ends came to 11 bases. This CDR3 has 13 residues. Germline CDR1 is MDHEN and CDR2 is SYDVKM. CDR3 bases: TGTGCCAGCAGTCCTCTCTACCGCTACGAGCAGTACGTC. This gives the protein CASSPLYRYEQYV.

At least ten counts were recorded for this clonotype. The chain links TRBV7-6 to TRBJ1-5, with 10 bases identical to TRBD1. V dropped 4 bases and J dropped 7; count of bases not matched to a gene: 4. The CDR3 consists of 14 residues. From germline, CDR1 is SGHVS and CDR2 FNYEAQ. The CDR3 reads CASSSGQGIQPQHF. DNA for the CDR3: TGTGCCAGCAGCTCGGGACAGGGGATACAGCCCCAGCATTTT.

The chain is built from TRBV4-3 and TRBJ1-1, with D unclear. The CDR3 is 14 residues long. Germline V gene data show CDR1 as LGHNA and CDR2 as YSLEER. The V end lost 0 bases, the J end lost 5 bases, and 10 bases lay between the germline ends. The CDR3 is CASSQETFGTEAFF. CDR3 DNA: TGCGCCAGCAGCCAAGAAACCTTCGGGACTGAAGCTTTCTTT.

This clonotype has a count of ten or more. CDR3 nucleotides: TGTGCCAGCAGCACGACAGGGGTGCGCAATCAGCCCCAGCATTTT. Its protein is CASSTTGVRNQPQHF. This chain links TRBV12-3 or TRBV12-4 with TRBJ1-5; 8 nucleotides line up with TRBD1. The CDR3 is made up of 15 amino acids. V was pared by 6 bases and J by 2 bases, with 6 bases of the junction left unmatched.

This clonotype was counted ten times or more. This chain connects TRBV7-6 to TRBJ1-3; 8 bases agree with TRBD1. After removal of 5 bases from V and 0 bases from J, the junction contained 6 bases not matched to a gene. CDR1 is SGHVS and CDR2 is FNYEAQ in the germline V gene. The CDR3 loop spans 16 amino acids. The CDR3 reads CASSATTGASGNTIYF. CDR3 bases: TGTGCCAGCAGCGCCACGACAGGGGCCTCTGGAAACACCATATATTTT.

The chain carries TRBV5-4 and TRBJ2-1; TRBD2 aligns across 9 bases. CDR3 length equals 13 residues. Germline V CDR1 and CDR2: SGHNT, YYREEE (reference sequence). Losses at the gene ends were 4 bases for V and 9 bases for J; bases not matched to a gene: 5. CDR3 protein: CASSLGLAVEQFF. CDR3 DNA: TGTGCCAGCAGCCTGGGACTAGCTGTTGAGCAGTTCTTC.